This TCR beta chain was sequenced for a study of blood T cell repertoires in COVID-19 (dated by TCRdb to 2018 to 2020). Some background on the complete study: Samples covering the acute and convalescent phases of COVID-19 were provided by collaborators in the United States, Italy and Spain. The material from the prospective study consisted of cDNA or gDNA derived from T cells, B-cell-depleted T cells, or PBMCs. The dataset comprised deeply sampled blood TCRbeta repertoires from subjects exposed to, actively infected with, or recovered from COVID-19. The repertoires were made available in a free public database intended to serve as a resource for research on the immune response to SARS-CoV-2. The samples were drawn from two sources: the first 160 participants of the ongoing ImmuneRACE study, and some 1,300 subjects contributed by 6 global collaborators. The sample metadata nearly always contained a de-identified subject ID, COVID-19 status, age in years and sex. HLA class I and class II types, where available, came from metadata supplied by the sample provider rather than from assay-based typing. On the study overall, not on this receptor specifically: Clinical and demographic metadata were provided uncurated, with the amount varying by source and participant.

A note on this clone: The antigen it recognizes is unknown. Base quality data are lacking; no much larger clone is found one base away.

The immunoSEQ Assay, a bias-controlled multiplex PCR, was used to amplify TCRbeta CDR3 regions from genomic DNA. In the original analysis: Within the assay, amplification of reference gene primers was used to estimate how many nucleated cells each sample contained. To quantify the absolute abundance of each unique TCRbeta CDR3 rearrangement, sequence reads were collapsed and filtered. Productive Simpson clonality was computed per sample as the square root of Simpson's diversity index over productive rearrangements. TCRdb obtained this table from immuneACCESS and retained in-frame rearrangements with V and J assigned. These tables miss some clones; where compared with another copy, unresolved V genes account for less than half of the shortfall, and the remainder is unexplained. The DNA gave D and trimming, while V, J and clone size come from that table. The sample data list fewer than 200,000 clones, and 88% of these were observed just once. The ten largest clones add up to approximately 9% of the sample.

Based on the germline V gene, the CDR1 and CDR2 sequences are KGHDR and SFDVKD. From its cysteine to its phenylalanine, the CDR3 spans 16 amino acids. Only the CDR3 portion is preserved as DNA: 48 bases, with reading frame beginning at the first base. V is cut by 4 bases and J by 1 base, and the space between the germline ends is 13 bases. Participants in the prospective study were enrolled through a virtual design, were aged about 18 to 100 years, and lived in 24 United States geographic areas. In the prospective study, cohorts were assigned on the basis of participant-reported clinical history obtained from a screening survey and a study questionnaire. ImmuneRACE Cohort 3 recovered participants were defined by two consecutive negative NP/OP PCR tests, healthcare professional clearance, or symptom resolution. Mobile phlebotomists in the prospective study collected whole blood, serum and a nasopharyngeal or oropharyngeal swab from every participant. Prospective study participants could optionally give additional blood draws and questionnaires over an approximately two-month period. Before DNA extraction, prospective study blood samples were shipped either frozen or at room temperature.

This receptor was taken from a woman between 18 and 29 years old who had recovered from COVID-19. The chain is encoded by TRBV24-1 joined to TRBJ2-1; TRBD1 is a weak D gene call, 8 bases matching. The sample comprised PBMCs or T cells enriched from blood (not recorded which). The nucleotide sequence reads TGTGCCACCAGTGACACAGGGGGGGCATCCTACAATGAGCAGTTCTTC. Translation gives CATSDTGGASYNEQFF.